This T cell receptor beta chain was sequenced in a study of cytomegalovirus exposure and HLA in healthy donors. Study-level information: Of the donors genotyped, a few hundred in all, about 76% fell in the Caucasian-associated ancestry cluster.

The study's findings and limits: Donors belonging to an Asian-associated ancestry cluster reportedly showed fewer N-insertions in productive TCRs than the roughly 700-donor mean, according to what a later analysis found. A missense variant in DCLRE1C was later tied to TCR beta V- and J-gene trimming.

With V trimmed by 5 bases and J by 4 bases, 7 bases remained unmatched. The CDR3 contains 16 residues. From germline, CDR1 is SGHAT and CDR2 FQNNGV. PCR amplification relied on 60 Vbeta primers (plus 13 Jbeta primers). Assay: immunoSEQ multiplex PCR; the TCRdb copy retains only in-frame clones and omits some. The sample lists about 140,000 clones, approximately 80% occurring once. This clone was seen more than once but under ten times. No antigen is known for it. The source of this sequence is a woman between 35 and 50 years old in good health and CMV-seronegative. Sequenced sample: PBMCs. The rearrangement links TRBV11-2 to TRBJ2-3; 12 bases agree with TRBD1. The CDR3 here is CASSVGTGGLSDTQYF. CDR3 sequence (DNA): TGTGCCAGCAGCGTAGGGACAGGGGGCCTTTCAGATACGCAGTATTTT.